The clone carrying this T cell receptor beta chain was detected only once. Different DNA sequences within this sample yield the same CDR3. These data are taken from a study of blood T cell repertoires in COVID-19. As for the study in general: Spain, Italy and the United States supplied samples that represented acute and convalescent COVID-19. T cells, B-cell-depleted T cells, or PBMCs provided the cDNA or gDNA that served as material.

The CDR3 is made up of 14 amino acids. With V trimmed by 3 bases and J by 5 bases, 5 bases remained unmatched. From germline, CDR1 is LNHDA and CDR2 SQIVND (reference sequence). Enrolment of Seattle patients took place during active infection, and they were followed longitudinally. Per the authors' pipeline: Cell counts per sample came from amplifying reference gene primers. The repertoire was sequenced with immunoSEQ multiplex PCR; TCRdb's copy has only in-frame clones and lacks some. Clonal size and the V and J genes are those of that table, whereas D and trimming came from the DNA. The sample lists 450,000 or so clones; about 91% were seen once.

The sequenced material came from peripheral blood. The J gene is TRBJ1-2, the V gene TRBV19, with 8 bases lining up with TRBD1. This TCR was recovered from a woman between 35 and 50 years old with COVID-19, enrolled during active disease. CDR3 region: CASSIGTGDYGYTF. The CDR3, as DNA: TGTGCCAGTAGTATTGGGACAGGAGATTATGGCTACACCTTC.